This T cell receptor (beta chain) was profiled in a study of shared clonotypes between healthy human individuals. Study-level background: Donor ages ranged 18 to 49 years: a couple of women, a few men.

Trimming removed 4 bases at V and 0 bases at J, with 24 bases between. This CDR3 has 19 amino acids. Germline V gives CDR1 KGHSH, CDR2 LQKENI. In replicate PCRs of sorted subsets, around 0.2 ug DNA, approximately 32,000 T cell genomes, was used. Assay used: immunoSEQ multiplex PCR; TCRdb lists only in-frame clones, some missing. The data contain roughly 1,500,000 clones, about 98.5% of them seen just once; the ten biggest clones take up 0.36%. This clonotype originated in a man aged 25-45 years in good health. The V and J genes are TRBV18 and TRBJ1-1, with TRBD1 as a possible D gene (6 bases). The sample was naive CD4+ T cells sorted from blood. As for subset: CD45RA+ positively selected. The CDR3 here is CASSRLRTGGGGMNTEAFF. CDR3 in DNA: TGTGCCAGCTCACGATTGAGAACGGGGGGCGGTGGGATGAACACTGAAGCTTTCTTT.